This is a list of T cell receptor beta chains from one sample in a study of naive and memory T cell subsets. TCRdb itself ran the UMI-ligation and nested PCR reads through MiXCR, one entry per CDR3 protein. The top ten clones hold 0.95% to 1.5% of a sample with approximately 80,000 distinct CDR3 sequences, about 9.9% of them seen once. The sequencing sample was made of naive CD8+ T cells from blood. These receptors originate from a human donor in good health. Each CDR3 is given without its conserved first and last residue. The D gene is left open where the match is weak.

>TRBV5-1|TRBJ2-2|NA
ASSISGTNTGELF
>TRBV3-1|TRBJ2-5|NA
ASSQGLFETQY
>TRBV6-5|TRBJ2-4|NA
ASSYSWELAKNIQY
>TRBV20-1|TRBJ2-2|NA
SVSGATGVGYTGELF
>TRBV7-9|TRBJ2-1|NA
ASSQRSTSGFRNEQF
>TRBV9|TRBJ2-7|NA
ASSPSGSAGEQY
>TRBV7-9|TRBJ2-3|TRBD2
ASSQTGTRDTDTQY
>TRBV11-2|TRBJ2-2|NA
ASSFGRVGTGELF
>TRBV4-2|TRBJ1-1|NA
ASSPEVQLNTEAF
>TRBV5-1|TRBJ1-2|NA
ASSLDRDNYGYT
>TRBV23-1|TRBJ2-2|TRBD1
ASGRNRDSQANTGELF
>TRBV20-1|TRBJ1-5|NA
SARDPDGDQPQH
>TRBV20-1|TRBJ2-1|NA
SARERDTYNEQF
>TRBV25-1|TRBJ2-7|NA
ASSERGRAHGQY
>TRBV12-3/TRBV12-4|TRBJ2-2|NA
ASSLSPYRDTGELF
>TRBV4-2|TRBJ2-7|NA
ASSTRRGSYEQY
>TRBV6-2/TRBV6-3|TRBJ2-7|NA
ASSPGESYEQY